These 9 T cell receptor beta chains share one sample of origin, sequenced in a study of metastatic and nonmetastatic thyroid tumors. TCRdb re-called the PCR reads with MiXCR. This table has 15,000 or so clones, 15% to 18% appearing once. Patients underwent thyroid surgery, and none had received any treatment before it. Material for sequencing was blood. These TCRs come from a female donor with papillary thyroid cancer or a benign thyroid nodule (not recorded which). Some clones in this sample may be carry-over from other donors' samples.

Many counts were recorded for this clone. This could be a read error, since a much larger clone is one nucleotide away. The DNA for the CDR3 is TGTGCCAGCAGTTACCAGGCAAGCGGGTACCCTGATACGCAGTATTTT. Protein product: CASSYQASGYPDTQYF. The V and J genes are TRBV6-2 or TRBV6-3 and TRBJ2-3, with a possible D match to TRBD2 (6 bases). The V end was cut by 2 bases, the J end by 6 bases, with 18 bases between. Germline loops: CDR1 MNHEY, CDR2 SVGEGT. CDR3 length equals 16 residues.

By share, this clone ranks as medium-sized. V and J are TRBV12-5 and TRBJ2-7; tentative D call: TRBD2 (6 bases). The CDR3 is made up of 14 amino acids. The germline CDR1 and CDR2 sequences are LGHNT and FRNRAP. With 9 bases removed from V and 2 bases from J, the gap between germline ends came to 17 bases. CDR3 in DNA: TGTGCTAGCCGACCGGGACTGCCTCCCTACGAGCAGTACTTC. Encoded protein: CASRPGLPPYEQYF.

As concerns this clone: A much larger clone lies a single base off, so this may be a read error. The CDR3 region is CASSQVTGLDTEAFF. The CDR3 DNA reads as TGCGCCAGCAGCCAAGTGACAGGGCTTGACACTGAAGCTTTCTTT. The V gene is TRBV4-1, the J gene TRBJ1-1; 7 bases line up with TRBD1. This CDR3 spans 15 amino acids. The J segment lost 3 bases and the V segment lost 1 base, leaving 5 bases of the junction unmatched. Germline-derived CDR1 and CDR2 are MGHRA and YSYEKL.

This clone was counted at least ten times. This chain connects TRBV3-1 to TRBJ1-5; 8 bases are shared with TRBD1. The CDR3 runs to 15 residues. CDR1 and CDR2 from the germline V gene are LGHDT and YNNKEL (reference sequence). Trimming cost V 4 bases and J 2 bases; bases outside gene matches: 4. This CDR3 reads CASSLGQGGNQPQHF. The CDR3, as DNA: TGTGCCAGCAGCCTCGGACAGGGCGGCAATCAGCCCCAGCATTTT. The full variable domain, its missing parts supplied by reference TRBV3-1 and TRBJ1-5, is DTAVSQTPKYLVTQMGNDKSIKCEQNLGHDTMYWYKQDSKKFLKIMFSYNNKELIINETVPNRFSPKSPDKAHLNLHINSLELGDSAVYFCASSLGQGGNQPQHFGDGTRLSIL.

In the case of this clone: Likely a read error: the CDR3 ends without its conserved phenylalanine or tryptophan. The chain employs TRBV5-6 and TRBJ1-6; D not resolved. Trimming removed 2 bases from V and 9 bases from J, with 9 bases in between. CDR1 and CDR2 (germline): SGHDT, YYEEEE. The CDR3 spans 13 residues. CDR3 region: CASSLRVPSPLHV. Written as DNA, the CDR3 is TGTGCCAGCAGCTTAAGGGTTCCTTCACCCCTCCACGTT.

Ten or more counts support this clone. The gene calls are TRBV5-4 and TRBJ2-1; 9 bases are shared with TRBD1. J gave up 7 bases and V 2 bases, and 10 bases lay outside the gene matches. CDR1 is SGHNT, CDR2 YYREEE, per germline (reference sequence). This CDR3 is 16 amino acids long. This CDR3 reads CASSFRGQGKGNEQFF. Written as DNA, the CDR3 is TGTGCCAGCAGCTTTAGGGGACAGGGAAAAGGGAATGAGCAGTTCTTC. Full variable domain (remainder filled in from reference TRBV5-4 and TRBJ2-1): ETGVTQSPTHLIKTRGQQVTLRCSSQSGHNTVSWYQQALGQGPQFIFQYYREEENGRGNFPPRFSGLQFPNYSSELNVNALELDDSALYLCASSFRGQGKGNEQFFGPGTRLTVL.

This clone is medium-sized. The genes are TRBV6-1 and TRBJ1-1; 8 bases align to TRBD1. Germline trimming cut 6 bases from V and 2 bases from J; bases unmatched to any gene: 2. The CDR3 is made up of 13 amino acids. Germline V CDR1 and CDR2: MNHNS, SASEGT. The DNA of the CDR3 is TGTGCCAGCAGGGGACAGGCCAACACTGAAGCTTTCTTT. This translates into CASRGQANTEAFF.

Many counts were recorded for this clone. The V and J genes are TRBV4-1 and TRBJ2-5, with 7 bases identical to TRBD2. Trimming at V came to 3 bases and at J to 4 bases, leaving 5 bases not matched to a gene. Germline V CDR1 and CDR2: MGHRA, YSYEKL. The CDR3 is made up of 14 amino acids. The CDR3 spells CASSQGGVRETQYF. As DNA, the CDR3 is TGCGCCAGCAGCCAGGGGGGGGTGAGAGAGACCCAGTACTTC.

About this clone itself: The junction departs from the called germline gene at one end, perhaps through a read error. The rearrangement links TRBV3-1 to TRBJ2-5; the D gene is possibly TRBD2 (7 bases). The CDR3 length is 12 residues. The V gene's germline CDR1 is LGHDT and CDR2 YNNKEL (reference sequence). As DNA, the CDR3 is TGTGTCAGCAGGTACCCGGGCGGGGGCGTCGGGTTC. Translating it yields CVSRYPGGGVGF.